The rows below give T cell receptor beta chains drawn from one sample of a study of blood T cell repertoires in COVID-19. The data were produced by immunoSEQ multiplex PCR, yet TCRdb's version contains in-frame clones alone and is incomplete. The data hold tens of thousands of clones, with 88% observed a single time. Sequenced input: peripheral blood. The receptor source for this set is a human donor in a cohort sampled during active COVID-19. Each CDR3 is given with its conserved first and last residue. Fields, in order: V gene, clone size, J gene, D gene, CDR3 protein, CDR3 DNA. D genes are given only for firm matches. Expanded clones are given a class, and other clones once, few, many or no size at all.

TRBV5-1	NA	TRBJ2-1	TRBD2	CASSGTDRLAGAGEQFF	TGCGCCAGCAGCGGGACAGACAGGCTAGCGGGAGCCGGTGAGCAGTTCTTC
TRBV30	NA	TRBJ1-6	NA	CAWEIRGAPPLHF	TGTGCCTGGGAGATAAGGGGTGCTCCACCCCTCCACTTT
TRBV21-1	few	TRBJ2-7	NA	CASSKGPRYEQYF	TGTGCCAGCAGCAAGGGCCCCAGGTACGAGCAGTACTTC
TRBV6-1	NA	TRBJ1-5	TRBD1	CASSEWAMRTGDSNQPQHF	TGTGCCAGCAGTGAATGGGCGATGAGAACAGGGGATAGCAATCAGCCCCAGCATTTT
TRBV2	NA	TRBJ2-7	NA	CASSILPYEQYF	TGTGCCAGCAGCATACTACCCTACGAGCAGTACTTC
TRBV3-1/TRBV3-2	NA	TRBJ2-5	NA	CASSQKSSSETQYF	TGTGCCAGCAGCCAAAAGTCGAGTTCCGAGACCCAGTACTTC
TRBV6-6	NA	TRBJ2-2	TRBD1	CASSTGGSNTGELFF	TGTGCCAGCAGTACAGGGGGCTCGAACACCGGGGAGCTGTTTTTT
TRBV24-1	NA	TRBJ2-1	TRBD2	CATSDSVLAGGTYNEQFF	TGTGCCACCAGTGATTCCGTACTAGCGGGGGGGACCTACAATGAGCAGTTCTTC
TRBV6-1	once	TRBJ1-5	NA	CASSEASEPQHF	TGTGCCAGCAGTGAAGCATCCGAGCCCCAGCATTTT
TRBV5-1	NA	TRBJ1-2	TRBD1	CASSFTGGAEGYTF	TGCGCCAGCAGTTTTACAGGGGGCGCGGAAGGCTACACCTTC
TRBV7-2	NA	TRBJ2-2	NA	CASSSDMTGELFF	TGTGCCAGCAGCTCAGACATGACCGGGGAGCTGTTTTTT
TRBV7-9	NA	TRBJ2-6	NA	CASSSRHKQGNSGANVLTF	TGTGCCAGCAGCTCCCGACACAAACAGGGAAACTCTGGGGCCAACGTCCTGACTTTC
TRBV5-1	NA	TRBJ2-1	NA	CASRQQPTDNEQFF	TGCGCCAGCAGGCAGCAGCCGACTGACAATGAGCAGTTCTTC
TRBV20-1	NA	TRBJ1-5	NA	CSQSGQPQHF	TGCAGCCAGAGCGGTCAGCCCCAGCATTTT
TRBV5-1	NA	TRBJ1-4	TRBD1	CASSWGQGFEKLFF	TGCGCCAGCAGCTGGGGACAGGGGTTTGAAAAACTGTTTTTT
TRBV6-5	NA	TRBJ2-1	TRBD2	CASRPGTSGRNEQFF	TGTGCCAGCAGACCCGGGACTAGCGGGAGGAATGAGCAGTTCTTC
TRBV6-5	NA	TRBJ2-7	TRBD2	CASSYSGLAFGSGQYF	TGTGCCAGCAGTTACTCCGGACTAGCATTCGGGTCTGGGCAGTACTTC
TRBV14	once	TRBJ1-2	NA	CASSRSLALFYGYTF	TGTGCCAGCAGCCGGAGCCTGGCGCTATTCTATGGCTACACCTTC
TRBV6-6	NA	TRBJ2-5	TRBD1	CASSSTGGRKTQYF	TGTGCCAGCAGTTCGACAGGGGGCAGGAAGACCCAGTACTTC
TRBV6-5	NA	TRBJ2-1	NA	CASSSPPTVPNEQFF	TGTGCCAGCAGTTCACCCCCCACAGTACCCAATGAGCAGTTCTTC
TRBV6-2/TRBV6-3	NA	TRBJ2-1	NA	CASSFSRNNEQFF	TGTGCCAGCAGTTTTAGCCGCAACAATGAGCAGTTCTTC
TRBV9	NA	TRBJ2-1	TRBD2	CASSVGGLAGGPNEQFF	TGTGCCAGCAGCGTAGGAGGGCTAGCGGGGGGGCCGAATGAGCAGTTCTTC
TRBV24-1	NA	TRBJ1-5	TRBD1	CATSDVTGAQPQHF	TGTGCCACCAGTGATGTTACAGGGGCTCAGCCCCAGCATTTT
TRBV9	NA	TRBJ2-1	NA	CASSPTGGNEQFF	TGTGCCAGCAGCCCGACCGGGGGCAATGAGCAGTTCTTC